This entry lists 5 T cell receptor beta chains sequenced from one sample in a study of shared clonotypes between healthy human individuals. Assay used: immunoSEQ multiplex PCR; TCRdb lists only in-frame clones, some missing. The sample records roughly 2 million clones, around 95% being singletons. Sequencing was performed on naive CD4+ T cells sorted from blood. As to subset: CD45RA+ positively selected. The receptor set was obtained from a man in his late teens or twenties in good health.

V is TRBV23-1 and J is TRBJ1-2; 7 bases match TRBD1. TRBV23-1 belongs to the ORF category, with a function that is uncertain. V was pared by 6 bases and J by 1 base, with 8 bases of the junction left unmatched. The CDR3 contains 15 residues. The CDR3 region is CASSPGTELNYGYTF. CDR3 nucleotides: TGCGCCAGCAGCCCGGGGACAGAACTTAACTATGGCTACACCTTC.

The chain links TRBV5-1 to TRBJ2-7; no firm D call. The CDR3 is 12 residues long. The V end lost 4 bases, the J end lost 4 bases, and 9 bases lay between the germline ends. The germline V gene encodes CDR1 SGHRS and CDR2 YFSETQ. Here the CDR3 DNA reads TGCGCCAGCAGCCCTAACCTTTACGAGCAGTACTTC. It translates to CASSPNLYEQYF.

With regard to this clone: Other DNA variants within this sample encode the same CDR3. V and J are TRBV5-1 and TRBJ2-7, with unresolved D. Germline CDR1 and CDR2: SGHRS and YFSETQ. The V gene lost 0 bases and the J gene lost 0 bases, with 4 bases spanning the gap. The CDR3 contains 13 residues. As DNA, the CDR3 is TGCGCCAGCAGCTTGGAGAGCTCCTACGAGCAGTACTTC. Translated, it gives CASSLESSYEQYF.

The CDR3 nucleotides are TGTGCCAGCAGCCTAGGGACAGGGTTGACAGATACGCAGTATTTT. Residues: CASSLGTGLTDTQYF. The V gene is TRBV28, the J gene TRBJ2-3; 9 nucleotides line up with TRBD1. This CDR3 comprises 15 residues. CDR1 is MDHEN and CDR2 is SYDVKM in the germline V gene. V was clipped by 6 bases and J by 3 bases; unmatched bases: 7. The variable domain in full, with the rest retrieved from reference TRBV28 and TRBJ2-3, is DVKVTQSSRYLVKRTGEKVFLECVQDMDHENMFWYRQDPGLGLRLIYFSYDVKMKEKGDIPEGYSVSREKKERFSLILESASTNQTSMYLCASSLGTGLTDTQYFGPGTRLTVL.

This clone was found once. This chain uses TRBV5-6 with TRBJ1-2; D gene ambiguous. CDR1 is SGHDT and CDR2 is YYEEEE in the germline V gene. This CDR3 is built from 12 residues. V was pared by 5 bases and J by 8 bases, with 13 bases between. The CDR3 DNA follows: TGTGCCAGCAGTCAGGATAGGTCCGGCTACACCTTC. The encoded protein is CASSQDRSGYTF.